A selection of T cell receptor beta chains follows, all from one sample in a study of blood T cells in healthy people across ages. In TCRdb, the 5' RACE reads were re-called with MiXCR into one record per CDR3 protein. The table includes about 680,000 distinct CDR3 sequences, 49% detected once. The sample taken for sequencing was blood. The receptors stem from a woman aged 60-75 years in good health. Both conserved end residues are part of each CDR3. A D gene is named only where the DNA matches it firmly. Only part of the rows carry a size: once, few, many, or a class if the clone is expanded.

v_gene	abundance	j_gene	d_gene	CDR3aa	CDR3nt
TRBV3-1	-	TRBJ2-3	-	CASSQASSGDTQYF	TGTGCCAGCAGCCAAGCATCCTCCGGCGATACGCAGTATTTT
TRBV29-1	many	TRBJ2-5	TRBD1	CSVLQGGETQYF	TGCAGCGTATTACAGGGGGGAGAGACCCAGTACTTC
TRBV20-1	few	TRBJ2-5	TRBD1	CSARAQGSLRETQYF	TGCAGTGCTAGAGCACAGGGGAGTCTTAGGGAGACCCAGTACTTC
TRBV28	few	TRBJ1-1	-	CASSPPTGRTEAFF	TGTGCCAGCAGTCCCCCCACAGGTAGGACTGAAGCTTTCTTT
TRBV7-9	few	TRBJ2-7	TRBD1	CASSSNTGGGYEQYF	TGTGCCAGCAGCTCAAACACAGGGGGCGGCTACGAGCAGTACTTC
TRBV29-1	-	TRBJ2-3	-	CSVDSGFTDTQYF	TGCAGCGTTGATAGCGGCTTCACAGATACGCAGTATTTT
TRBV14	once	TRBJ2-7	-	CASSRPIGTAHYEQYF	TGTGCCAGCAGCCGACCAATCGGGACCGCACACTACGAGCAGTACTTC
TRBV15	-	TRBJ1-5	TRBD1	CATSRTGQEQPQHF	TGTGCCACCAGCAGAACTGGACAGGAGCAGCCCCAGCATTTT
TRBV29-1	few	TRBJ2-3	-	CSVGGKGVTDTQYF	TGCAGCGTTGGAGGAAAGGGGGTCACAGATACGCAGTATTTT
TRBV3-1	few	TRBJ2-5	-	CASSPGAQVETQYF	TGTGCCAGCAGCCCGGGGGCCCAAGTGGAGACCCAGTACTTC
TRBV18	few	TRBJ2-5	-	CASSPGRLRETQYF	TGTGCCAGCTCACCGGGACGTCTAAGAGAGACCCAGTACTTC
TRBV4-3	medium-sized	TRBJ2-7	-	CASSQDPLAQRGEQYF	TGCGCCAGCAGCCAAGATCCCCTAGCTCAGAGGGGGGAGCAGTACTTC
TRBV11-2	once	TRBJ1-2	TRBD1	CASSLGTVFNYGYTF	TGTGCCAGCAGCCTAGGGACAGTTTTTAACTATGGCTACACCTTC
TRBV25-1	-	TRBJ1-2	-	CASSESAGRPNYGYTF	TGTGCCAGCAGTGAATCAGCAGGGCGACCTAACTATGGCTACACCTTC
TRBV15	few	TRBJ2-1	TRBD2	CATSRDSSGSLGYNEQFF	TGTGCCACCAGCAGAGATTCTAGCGGGAGTTTAGGGTACAATGAGCAGTTCTTC
TRBV20-1	-	TRBJ1-4	-	CSAKDRNEKLFF	TGCAGTGCTAAGGACAGAAATGAAAAACTGTTTTTT
TRBV12-3/TRBV12-4	-	TRBJ2-7	TRBD1	CATRAGTAIYEQYF	TGTGCCACCAGAGCCGGGACAGCGATCTACGAGCAGTACTTC
TRBV3-1	-	TRBJ2-5	-	CASSQDSRRQETQYF	TGTGCCAGCAGCCAAGACAGCCGTCGCCAAGAGACCCAGTACTTC
TRBV9	-	TRBJ2-4	-	CASSASGFLVDIQYF	TGTGCCAGCAGCGCATCCGGTTTCCTCGTTGACATTCAGTACTTC
TRBV4-2	-	TRBJ2-7	-	CASSRGDSYEQYF	TGTGCCAGCAGCCGGGGAGATAGCTACGAGCAGTACTTC
TRBV20-1	-	TRBJ2-7	-	CSAPLLVTYEQYF	TGCAGTGCTCCCCTACTAGTCACCTACGAGCAGTACTTC
TRBV7-2	-	TRBJ2-7	-	CASSLGDAIGPYEQYF	TGTGCCAGCAGCTTAGGGGACGCCATTGGGCCCTACGAGCAGTACTTC
TRBV7-9	-	TRBJ1-4	-	CASTPGLATNEKLFF	TGTGCCAGCACACCGGGCCTCGCAACTAATGAAAAACTGTTTTTT
TRBV29-1	few	TRBJ2-3	-	CSVRRADTQYF	TGCAGCGTCCGGAGAGCGGATACGCAGTATTTT
TRBV12-3/TRBV12-4	-	TRBJ2-5	-	CASSHQQGAGETQYF	TGTGCCAGCAGTCATCAACAGGGTGCAGGGGAGACCCAGTACTTC
TRBV20-1	-	TRBJ1-2	TRBD1	CSARVSTGGSVYGYTF	TGCAGTGCTAGAGTGTCGACAGGGGGCTCTGTCTATGGCTACACCTTC
TRBV6-2/TRBV6-3	-	TRBJ2-1	TRBD1	CARNRQGAFSYNEQFF	TGTGCCAGGAATCGACAGGGGGCCTTCTCCTACAATGAGCAGTTCTTC
TRBV24-1	-	TRBJ2-3	-	CATSDFSGSVTDTQYF	TGTGCCACCAGTGATTTTAGCGGTAGCGTGACAGATACGCAGTATTTT
TRBV20-1	-	TRBJ2-1	TRBD1	CSAREGQGDYNEQFF	TGCAGTGCTAGAGAGGGACAGGGGGACTACAATGAGCAGTTCTTC
TRBV7-9	-	TRBJ1-1	TRBD1	CASSWTGGFAEAFF	TGTGCCAGCAGCTGGACAGGGGGCTTCGCTGAAGCTTTCTTT
TRBV5-5	once	TRBJ2-7	-	CASSLPGKGEQYF	TGTGCCAGCAGCCTTCCGGGGAAGGGCGAGCAGTACTTC
TRBV20-1	-	TRBJ1-6	-	CSARSQGSDNSPLHF	TGCAGTGCTAGATCACAGGGTTCGGATAATTCACCCCTCCACTTT
TRBV30	-	TRBJ1-2	-	CAWSVQGGYTF	TGTGCCTGGAGTGTACAGGGTGGCTACACCTTC
TRBV6-2/TRBV6-3	few	TRBJ1-4	TRBD1	CASSDPGRGEFGKLFF	TGTGCCAGCAGTGACCCCGGCAGGGGGGAATTCGGAAAACTGTTTTTT
TRBV6-5	few	TRBJ2-7	TRBD2	CASSHGGTSAIYEQYF	TGTGCCAGCAGCCACGGCGGGACTAGCGCCATCTACGAGCAGTACTTC
TRBV5-1	few	TRBJ1-6	TRBD1	CASSRDSNSPLHF	TGCGCCAGCAGCCGGGACAGCAATTCACCCCTCCACTTT
TRBV21-1	-	TRBJ2-2	-	CASCTMRGPNTGELFF	TGTGCCAGCTGCACAATGAGAGGCCCGAACACCGGGGAGCTGTTTTTT
TRBV12-3/TRBV12-4	few	TRBJ1-2	TRBD1	CASSPIWDSLYGYTF	TGTGCCAGCAGTCCTATTTGGGACAGCCTCTATGGCTACACCTTC
TRBV4-2	-	TRBJ2-7	-	CASSQAGTRYEQYF	TGTGCCAGCAGCCAAGCGGGGACCCGCTACGAGCAGTACTTC
TRBV20-1	-	TRBJ2-5	-	CSAQHTGSGEQYF	TGCAGTGCCCAACATACGGGCTCCGGGGAGCAGTACTTC
TRBV28	-	TRBJ2-7	TRBD2	CASSFEGTSGKWGYEQYF	TGTGCCAGCAGTTTCGAAGGGACTAGCGGAAAATGGGGTTACGAGCAGTACTTC
TRBV20-1	-	TRBJ1-1	-	CSASGLGRSDTEAFF	TGCAGTGCTAGTGGGTTGGGAAGGTCAGACACTGAAGCTTTCTTT
TRBV28	-	TRBJ1-2	-	CASSSRTDDYGYTF	TGTGCCAGCAGTTCCCGGACAGACGACTATGGCTACACCTTC
TRBV5-8	-	TRBJ2-3	-	CAATGGPSTDTQYF	TGTGCCGCTACGGGCGGACCGAGCACAGATACGCAGTATTTT
TRBV7-2	few	TRBJ2-1	-	CASSFSGHEQFF	TGTGCCAGCAGCTTTAGTGGTCATGAGCAGTTCTTC
TRBV28	-	TRBJ2-7	TRBD1	CASSLATGTSEQYF	TGTGCCAGCAGTTTAGCGACAGGGACGTCCGAGCAGTACTTC
TRBV7-9	-	TRBJ2-7	TRBD1	CASSLAGTVHNEQYF	TGTGCCAGCAGCTTAGCGGGGACAGTCCACAATGAGCAGTACTTC
TRBV18	many	TRBJ2-7	-	CASSPGTASYEQYF	TGTGCCAGCAGCCCCGGGACGGCCTCCTACGAGCAGTACTTC
TRBV7-8	few	TRBJ2-7	TRBD2	CASSTGTSNYEQYF	TGTGCCAGCAGCACTGGGACTAGTAACTACGAGCAGTACTTC
TRBV6-2/TRBV6-3	few	TRBJ2-1	TRBD2	CASSAIAGGYNEQFF	TGTGCCAGCAGTGCTATAGCGGGGGGTTACAATGAGCAGTTCTTC
TRBV15	once	TRBJ2-1	TRBD1	CATSDDRGIGNEQFF	TGTGCCACCAGCGACGACAGGGGAATTGGCAATGAGCAGTTCTTC
TRBV15	-	TRBJ1-2	-	CATSRGGENYGYTF	TGTGCCACCAGCAGAGGAGGAGAAAACTATGGCTACACCTTC
TRBV6-1	-	TRBJ2-7	TRBD2	CASNPFSGSPYEQYF	TGTGCCAGCAACCCGTTTAGCGGGAGCCCCTACGAGCAGTACTTC